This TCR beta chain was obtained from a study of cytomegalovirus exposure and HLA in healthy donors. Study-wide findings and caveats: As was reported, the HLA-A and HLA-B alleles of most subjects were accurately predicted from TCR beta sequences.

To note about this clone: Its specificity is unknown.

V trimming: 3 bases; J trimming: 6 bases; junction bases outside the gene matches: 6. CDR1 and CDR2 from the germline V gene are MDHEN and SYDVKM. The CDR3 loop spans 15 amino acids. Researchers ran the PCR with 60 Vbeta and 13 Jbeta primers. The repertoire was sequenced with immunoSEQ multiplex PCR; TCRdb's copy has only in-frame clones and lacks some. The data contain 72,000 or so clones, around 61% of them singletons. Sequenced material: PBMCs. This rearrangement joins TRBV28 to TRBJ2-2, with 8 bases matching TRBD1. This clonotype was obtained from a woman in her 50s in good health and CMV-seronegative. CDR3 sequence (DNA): TGTGCCAGCAGTTTCTCGACAGGGGCTGCCGGGGAGCTGTTTTTT. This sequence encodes CASSFSTGAAGELFF.